This T cell receptor beta chain stems from a study of technical replicates of blood from four donors. The protocol was immunoSEQ multiplex PCR, while the TCRdb copy is restricted to in-frame clones and leaves out a portion. Of 100,000 or so clones detected, 85% to 95% appear once; the ten largest clones hold 0.2% to 0.25%. Trimming pared 3 bases from V and 5 bases from J, leaving 10 bases between. This CDR3 is built from 13 residues. Looked up from germline, CDR1 is WNHNN and CDR2 is SYGVQD (reference sequence). Material for sequencing was T cells isolated from PBMCs. The origin of this receptor is a human donor in good health. The chain recombines TRBV10-1 with TRBJ1-2; D possibly corresponds to TRBD1 (6 bases). The CDR3 DNA reads as TGCGCCAGCAGTGATGGGACAAAGTATGGCTACACCTTC. It translates to CASSDGTKYGYTF.